The rows below give T cell receptor beta chains drawn from one sample of a study of Graves' ophthalmopathy and Graves' hyperthyroidism. TCRdb ran MiXCR on the multiplex PCR reads and lists one entry per CDR3 protein. The sample consists of some 1.1 million distinct CDR3 sequences, roughly two fifths of them appearing once. Sequenced material: peripheral blood or thyroid tissue (not recorded which). The receptors were sampled from an adult man with Graves' hyperthyroidism. The CDR3 runs from the conserved cysteine through the conserved F or W. D genes are given only for firm matches. Expanded clones are given a class, and other clones once, few, many or no size at all.

TRBV10-3	TRBJ2-5	NA	NA	14	CASSPGQGTRAQYF	TGTGCCAGCAGCCCTGGACAGGGGACTAGGGCCCAGTACTTC
TRBV7-2	TRBJ2-7	NA	NA	13	CASSLGGGAAQYF	TGTGCCAGCAGCTTAGGTGGGGGGGCCGCGCAGTACTTC
TRBV29-1	TRBJ2-7	NA	NA	14	CSVVGGRREYEQYF	TGCAGCGTTGTTGGAGGCCGACGCGAATACGAGCAGTACTTC
TRBV19	TRBJ1-4	many	NA	16	CASSPTGRTNNEKLFF	TGTGCCAGTAGTCCGACGGGACGGACTAATAATGAAAAACTGTTTTTT
TRBV5-8	TRBJ1-6	many	NA	14	CASSLLILGSPLHF	TGTGCCAGCAGCTTGTTAATCTTGGGTTCACCCCTCCACTTT
TRBV7-8	TRBJ2-6	many	NA	16	CASSSITPSGANVLTF	TGTGCCAGCAGCTCCATTACCCCCTCTGGGGCCAACGTCCTGACTTTC
TRBV7-8	TRBJ1-2	many	NA	15	CASSPSPRTYYGYTF	TGTGCCAGCAGCCCGAGCCCTCGGACCTACTATGGCTACACCTTC
TRBV3-1	TRBJ2-2	NA	NA	12	CASSQQGGELFF	TGTGCCAGCAGCCAACAGGGCGGGGAGCTGTTTTTT
TRBV10-3	TRBJ2-7	NA	TRBD1	14	CASSYRDRTAEQYF	TGTGCCAGCAGTTACCGGGACAGGACCGCCGAGCAGTACTTC
TRBV20-1	TRBJ1-1	many	TRBD1	14	CSATSGTANTEAFF	TGCAGTGCTACCTCGGGGACAGCGAACACTGAAGCTTTCTTT
TRBV29-1	TRBJ1-4	many	NA	13	CSVLGDGWEKLFF	TGCAGCGTTCTAGGCGACGGGTGGGAAAAACTGTTTTTT
TRBV7-9	TRBJ2-5	NA	TRBD2	14	CASSYARGGSPQYF	TGTGCCAGCAGCTACGCTCGGGGGGGAAGTCCCCAGTACTTC
TRBV19	TRBJ2-7	NA	TRBD1	15	CASSRQGSISYEQYF	TGTGCCAGTAGTCGACAGGGTTCCATTTCCTACGAGCAGTACTTC
TRBV14	TRBJ1-3	NA	NA	19	CASSQGKGRYRPSGNTIYF	TGTGCCAGCAGCCAAGGAAAGGGCAGGTACCGGCCCTCTGGAAACACCATATATTTT
TRBV15	TRBJ1-2	NA	NA	11	CAPKEGGGYTF	TGTGCTCCTAAAGAGGGTGGCGGCTACACCTTC
TRBV7-9	TRBJ1-6	few	TRBD1	15	CASSLMGQVNSPLHF	TGTGCCAGCAGCTTAATGGGACAGGTGAATTCACCCCTCCACTTT
TRBV2	TRBJ1-6	many	TRBD1	15	CASSFQGGGADPLHF	TGTGCCAGCAGTTTCCAGGGGGGGGGTGCGGATCCCCTCCACTTT
TRBV2	TRBJ1-4	many	TRBD1	12	CASVRDSEKLFF	TGTGCCAGCGTGAGGGACAGCGAAAAACTGTTTTTT
TRBV2	TRBJ2-6	few	NA	16	CASTERAGSGANVLTF	TGTGCCAGCACCGAAAGGGCAGGCTCTGGGGCCAACGTCCTGACTTTC
TRBV20-1	TRBJ1-6	many	NA	11	CIGRNDGPLHF	TGCATCGGGAGGAATGATGGACCCCTCCACTTT
TRBV3-1	TRBJ2-7	few	NA	15	CASSQPGRGFYEQYF	TGTGCCAGCAGCCAACCAGGCAGGGGCTTCTACGAGCAGTACTTC
TRBV9	TRBJ2-7	many	NA	13	CASSVDSGGEQYF	TGTGCCAGCAGCGTAGATTCGGGCGGCGAGCAGTACTTC
TRBV15	TRBJ1-3	NA	NA	13	CATSRGRGNTIYF	TGTGCCACCAGCAGAGGCAGGGGAAACACCATATATTTT
TRBV28	TRBJ1-1	many	NA	13	CASRMDPRTEAFF	TGTGCCAGCAGAATGGACCCGAGGACTGAAGCTTTCTTT
TRBV29-1	TRBJ2-7	many	TRBD1	12	CSAGDRTYEQYF	TGCAGCGCAGGGGACAGGACCTACGAGCAGTACTTC
TRBV28	TRBJ2-7	NA	TRBD2	14	CASSPITGGNEQYF	TGTGCCAGCAGTCCTATAACGGGGGGGAACGAGCAGTACTTC
TRBV12-3/TRBV12-4	TRBJ2-2	NA	TRBD1	15	CASSTTGGFVGELFF	TGTGCCAGCAGTACCACAGGGGGCTTTGTCGGGGAGCTGTTTTTT
TRBV10-3	TRBJ2-7	NA	NA	14	CALGEDSGTYEQYF	TGTGCCCTCGGGGAGGATAGCGGTACCTACGAGCAGTACTTC
TRBV2	TRBJ2-7	NA	TRBD2	15	CASSEEASGTHKQYF	TGTGCCAGCAGTGAAGAGGCTAGCGGGACGCACAAGCAGTACTTC
TRBV4-3	TRBJ2-7	NA	NA	15	CASSLTHVTGYEQYF	TGCGCCAGCAGCCTTACACACGTAACAGGCTACGAGCAGTACTTC
TRBV20-1	TRBJ2-7	many	NA	12	CSAKVRTDEQYF	TGCAGTGCCAAGGTTAGGACAGACGAGCAGTACTTC
TRBV10-3	TRBJ2-5	NA	TRBD1	14	CATSPGQGVETQYF	TGTGCCACCAGCCCGGGACAGGGGGTTGAGACCCAGTACTTC
TRBV10-3	TRBJ2-5	NA	NA	11	CASTSGPTVDF	TGTGCCAGCACCTCGGGGCCCACGGTGGACTTC
TRBV2	TRBJ2-7	NA	TRBD1	14	CASTTGTGQYEQYF	TGTGCCAGCACCACCGGGACAGGCCAATACGAGCAGTACTTC
TRBV24-1	TRBJ2-2	NA	NA	13	CATSVRTDGELFF	TGTGCCACCAGTGTGAGGACAGATGGGGAGCTGTTTTTT
TRBV20-1	TRBJ1-1	NA	NA	15	CSAGGVGSSLTEAFF	TGCAGTGCCGGGGGGGTAGGGAGTTCCCTCACTGAAGCTTTCTTT
TRBV11-2	TRBJ2-7	NA	NA	14	CASSTGLKAYEQYF	TGTGCCAGCAGCACGGGACTCAAGGCCTACGAGCAGTACTTC
TRBV11-2	TRBJ2-7	NA	NA	15	CASAVEDWISYEQYF	TGTGCCAGCGCCGTGGAGGACTGGATTTCCTACGAGCAGTACTTC
TRBV7-9	TRBJ1-1	few	TRBD1	15	CASSDRGVRTTEAFF	TGTGCCAGCAGCGACAGGGGGGTACGGACCACTGAAGCTTTCTTT
TRBV10-3	TRBJ1-5	NA	NA	13	CAISDRADQPQHF	TGTGCCATCAGTGACAGGGCCGATCAGCCCCAGCATTTT
TRBV12-3/TRBV12-4	TRBJ1-1	NA	TRBD1	16	CASSSQGAFKGPPAFF	TGTGCCAGCAGCTCACAGGGGGCCTTTAAGGGTCCGCCAGCTTTCTTT
TRBV5-1	TRBJ2-2	few	NA	15	CASSLGSQSTGELFF	TGCGCCAGCAGCTTGGGGTCACAATCCACCGGGGAGCTGTTTTTT